The entry that follows covers one T cell receptor beta chain sequence. There are 14 residues in the CDR3. V lost 2 bases to trimming and J lost 3 bases, with 10 bases between them. Germline V gives CDR1 SNHLY, CDR2 FYNNEI. Original data processing: Reference gene primer amplification in the assay estimated nucleated cell counts. Clones were sequenced by immunoSEQ multiplex PCR, and TCRdb holds only the in-frame ones, with some missing. Clone size and the V and J calls come from that table; the DNA yielded D and trimming. Of tens of thousands of clones in the sample, about 88% were seen once. This entry comes from a study of blood T cell repertoires in COVID-19. Study as a whole: Specimens from acute and convalescent COVID-19 originated in the United States, Italy and Spain. Sample material is recorded as cDNA or gDNA derived from T cells, B-cell-depleted T cells, or PBMCs.

V is TRBV2 and J is TRBJ1-1; D is ambiguous. Sequenced input: peripheral blood. This TCR derives from a human donor in a cohort sampled during active COVID-19. The CDR3 DNA reads as TGTGCCAGCAGTGAATTGCGGGGAGACACTGAAGCTTTCTTT. Its protein product is CASSELRGDTEAFF.